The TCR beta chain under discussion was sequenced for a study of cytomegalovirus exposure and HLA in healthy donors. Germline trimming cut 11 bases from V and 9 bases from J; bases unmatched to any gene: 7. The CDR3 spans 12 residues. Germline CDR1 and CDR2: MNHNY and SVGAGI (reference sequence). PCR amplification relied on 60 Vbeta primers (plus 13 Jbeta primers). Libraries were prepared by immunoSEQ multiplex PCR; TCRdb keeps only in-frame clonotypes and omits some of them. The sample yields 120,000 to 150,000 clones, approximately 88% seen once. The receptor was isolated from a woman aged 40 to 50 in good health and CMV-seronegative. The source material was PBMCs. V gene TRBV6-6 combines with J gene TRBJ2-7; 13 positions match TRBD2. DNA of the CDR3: TGTGCCTTAGGGACTAGCGGGACGGCGCAGTACTTC. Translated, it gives CALGTSGTAQYF.